A selection of T cell receptor beta chains follows, all from one sample in a study of T cells in Graves' hyperthyroidism and ophthalmopathy. TCRdb reanalysed the multiplex PCR reads using MiXCR and keeps one entry per CDR3 protein. Here the sample spans around 530,000 distinct CDR3 sequences, roughly 15% being singletons. Sequencing input: blood. Receptors were obtained from a woman between 18 and 29 years old with Graves' ophthalmopathy. The CDR3 runs from the conserved cysteine through the conserved F or W. The order of the fields is J gene, clone size, V gene, CDR3 length, D gene, CDR3 DNA, CDR3 protein. The D gene is left open where the match is weak. Where a row states a size, it is once, few, many or the class of an expanded clone; other rows omit it.

J gene: TRBJ1-6; clone size: many; V gene: TRBV27; CDR3 length: 16; D gene: -; CDR3 DNA: TGTGCCAGCAAAAGCCCCTCAAGACAGAATAATTCACCCCTCCACTTT; CDR3 protein: CASKSPSRQNNSPLHF
J gene: TRBJ1-5; clone size: many; V gene: TRBV28; CDR3 length: 14; D gene: TRBD1; CDR3 DNA: TGTGCCAGCATTCTCGGACAGGGTAATCAGCCCCAGCATTTT; CDR3 protein: CASILGQGNQPQHF
J gene: TRBJ2-1; clone size: few; V gene: TRBV15; CDR3 length: 13; D gene: -; CDR3 DNA: TGTGCCACCGCCGGGGCTAGGTTCGATGAGCAGTTCTTC; CDR3 protein: CATAGARFDEQFF
J gene: TRBJ2-2; clone size: -; V gene: TRBV7-6; CDR3 length: 16; D gene: -; CDR3 DNA: TGTGCCAGCAGCTTAGATTGGGGGTCGGTCACCGGGGAGCTGTTTTTT; CDR3 protein: CASSLDWGSVTGELFF
J gene: TRBJ2-4; clone size: few; V gene: TRBV18; CDR3 length: 17; D gene: -; CDR3 DNA: TGTGCCAGCTCACCAGGGGACGACCCGAGGGCCAAAAACATTCAGTACTTC; CDR3 protein: CASSPGDDPRAKNIQYF
J gene: TRBJ1-1; clone size: many; V gene: TRBV7-9; CDR3 length: 14; D gene: -; CDR3 DNA: TGTGCCAGCAGCTTAGAACAGGTGAACACTGAAGCTTTCTTT; CDR3 protein: CASSLEQVNTEAFF
J gene: TRBJ1-5; clone size: -; V gene: TRBV19; CDR3 length: 15; D gene: TRBD1; CDR3 DNA: TGTGCCAGTGCTCAGACAGGGGCAAGCAATCAGCCCCAGCATTTT; CDR3 protein: CASAQTGASNQPQHF
J gene: TRBJ2-7; clone size: many; V gene: TRBV29-1; CDR3 length: 12; D gene: -; CDR3 DNA: TGCAGCGTTGAGAGGCAGTCCTACGAGCAGTACTTC; CDR3 protein: CSVERQSYEQYF
J gene: TRBJ1-2; clone size: -; V gene: TRBV19; CDR3 length: 15; D gene: -; CDR3 DNA: TGTGCCAGTCTGCCGGGACGGACGTACAGTTATGGCTACACCTTC; CDR3 protein: CASLPGRTYSYGYTF
J gene: TRBJ2-7; clone size: many; V gene: TRBV3-1; CDR3 length: 15; D gene: -; CDR3 DNA: TGTGCCAGCAGTCGAACCGCCGGGGCTAGCTACGAGCAGTACTTC; CDR3 protein: CASSRTAGASYEQYF
J gene: TRBJ2-7; clone size: few; V gene: TRBV4-1; CDR3 length: 13; D gene: -; CDR3 DNA: TGCGCCAGCAGCCAACTTGCAGGGGGGGAGCAGTACTTC; CDR3 protein: CASSQLAGGEQYF
J gene: TRBJ2-7; clone size: many; V gene: TRBV30; CDR3 length: 13; D gene: -; CDR3 DNA: TGTGCCTTAAGTCGGGAGAGGGGGTACGAGCAGTACTTC; CDR3 protein: CALSRERGYEQYF
J gene: TRBJ1-2; clone size: many; V gene: TRBV27; CDR3 length: 15; D gene: TRBD1; CDR3 DNA: TGTGCCAGCAGTCCCGGGACAGGGGCCCACTATGGCTACACCTTC; CDR3 protein: CASSPGTGAHYGYTF
J gene: TRBJ1-1; clone size: few; V gene: TRBV2; CDR3 length: 14; D gene: TRBD1; CDR3 DNA: TGTGCCAGCGGAATACAGGGGAAAGGCACTGAAGCTTTCTTT; CDR3 protein: CASGIQGKGTEAFF
J gene: TRBJ1-1; clone size: few; V gene: TRBV28; CDR3 length: 13; D gene: -; CDR3 DNA: TGTGCCAGCACCCAAGGGGGGAGCACTGAAGCTTTCTTT; CDR3 protein: CASTQGGSTEAFF
J gene: TRBJ1-1; clone size: many; V gene: TRBV27; CDR3 length: 13; D gene: TRBD1; CDR3 DNA: TGTGCCAGCAGTTTAAGAGGACAGGGCGGCGCTTTCTTT; CDR3 protein: CASSLRGQGGAFF
J gene: TRBJ1-2; clone size: many; V gene: TRBV7-9; CDR3 length: 15; D gene: -; CDR3 DNA: TGTGCCAGCAGCTTAGAAGTCACAGGAACCTATGGCTACACCTTC; CDR3 protein: CASSLEVTGTYGYTF
J gene: TRBJ1-2; clone size: -; V gene: TRBV7-2; CDR3 length: 15; D gene: -; CDR3 DNA: TGTGCCAGCAGCTTGTATACAGGTAGTCCCTATGGCTACACCTTC; CDR3 protein: CASSLYTGSPYGYTF
J gene: TRBJ1-1; clone size: many; V gene: TRBV12-3/TRBV12-4; CDR3 length: 14; D gene: -; CDR3 DNA: TGTGCCAGCAGTTTAGAACAGGATGGGGGTGAAGCTTTCTTT; CDR3 protein: CASSLEQDGGEAFF
J gene: TRBJ2-1; clone size: many; V gene: TRBV24-1; CDR3 length: 18; D gene: -; CDR3 DNA: TGTGCCACCAGTGATTCTCTTTTTGGGGAGAGCTCCTACAATGAGCAGTTCTTC; CDR3 protein: CATSDSLFGESSYNEQFF
J gene: TRBJ2-1; clone size: many; V gene: TRBV11-2; CDR3 length: 20; D gene: TRBD2; CDR3 DNA: TGTGCCAGCAGCTTAAGGCCTACTAGCGCCCAGGCGGTCACCTACAATGAGCAGTTCTTC; CDR3 protein: CASSLRPTSAQAVTYNEQFF
J gene: TRBJ1-1; clone size: -; V gene: TRBV10-3; CDR3 length: 14; D gene: -; CDR3 DNA: TGTGCCATCAAAACCAGGGGCGAGGGCACTGAAGCTTTCTTT; CDR3 protein: CAIKTRGEGTEAFF
J gene: TRBJ2-7; clone size: many; V gene: TRBV10-3; CDR3 length: 14; D gene: -; CDR3 DNA: TGTGCCATCAGGGAGAGACAGAGCTCCTACGAGCAGTACTTC; CDR3 protein: CAIRERQSSYEQYF
J gene: TRBJ2-1; clone size: many; V gene: TRBV18; CDR3 length: 17; D gene: -; CDR3 DNA: TGTGCCAGCTCACCCAATCAGGGAATTGGCTCCTACAATGAGCAGTTCTTC; CDR3 protein: CASSPNQGIGSYNEQFF
J gene: TRBJ2-5; clone size: -; V gene: TRBV6-1; CDR3 length: 13; D gene: -; CDR3 DNA: TGTGCCAGCAGGGAAGCGGGCCAAGAGACCCAGTACTTC; CDR3 protein: CASREAGQETQYF
J gene: TRBJ1-6; clone size: -; V gene: TRBV7-9; CDR3 length: 14; D gene: -; CDR3 DNA: TGTGCCAGCAGCTTTGGGGGTTATAATTCACCCCTCCACTTT; CDR3 protein: CASSFGGYNSPLHF
J gene: TRBJ2-3; clone size: -; V gene: TRBV24-1; CDR3 length: 16; D gene: TRBD1; CDR3 DNA: TGTGCCACCAGTGACGGACAGGACCTGGGCACAGATACGCAGTATTTT; CDR3 protein: CATSDGQDLGTDTQYF
J gene: TRBJ2-1; clone size: many; V gene: TRBV5-1; CDR3 length: 18; D gene: TRBD1; CDR3 DNA: TGCGCCAGCAGCTTGACTATATATACAGGGGTCTCCTACAATGAGCAGTTCTTC; CDR3 protein: CASSLTIYTGVSYNEQFF
J gene: TRBJ2-6; clone size: -; V gene: TRBV10-3; CDR3 length: 16; D gene: -; CDR3 DNA: TGTGCCATCAGTGAGACTTGGAACTCTGGGGCCAACGTCCTGACTTTC; CDR3 protein: CAISETWNSGANVLTF
J gene: TRBJ2-7; clone size: -; V gene: TRBV12-3/TRBV12-4; CDR3 length: 15; D gene: TRBD2; CDR3 DNA: TGTGCCAGCAGGGCCGGGACTAGCGGACTCTACGAGCAGTACTTC; CDR3 protein: CASRAGTSGLYEQYF
J gene: TRBJ2-3; clone size: -; V gene: TRBV3-1; CDR3 length: 17; D gene: -; CDR3 DNA: TGTGCCAGCACCCCATTACTTCCAGGGGGCGGGAGAGATACGCAGTATTTT; CDR3 protein: CASTPLLPGGGRDTQYF
J gene: TRBJ2-1; clone size: many; V gene: TRBV5-1; CDR3 length: 15; D gene: TRBD1; CDR3 DNA: TGCGCCAGCAGCCCCGGGACAGGGGATCTGCATGAGCAGTTCTTC; CDR3 protein: CASSPGTGDLHEQFF
J gene: TRBJ1-1; clone size: many; V gene: TRBV11-2; CDR3 length: 15; D gene: -; CDR3 DNA: TGTGCCAGCAGCTTAGGCGGATCCCTGAACACTGAAGCTTTCTTT; CDR3 protein: CASSLGGSLNTEAFF
J gene: TRBJ2-1; clone size: few; V gene: TRBV6-6; CDR3 length: 16; D gene: -; CDR3 DNA: TGTGCCAGCAGTTACTCGGAGCTAGTGTATCGTCATGAGCAGTTCTTC; CDR3 protein: CASSYSELVYRHEQFF
J gene: TRBJ1-5; clone size: few; V gene: TRBV6-2/TRBV6-3; CDR3 length: 15; D gene: TRBD1; CDR3 DNA: TGTGCCAGCAGTTACGCACAGGGGTTGGATCAGCCCCAGCATTTT; CDR3 protein: CASSYAQGLDQPQHF
J gene: TRBJ1-1; clone size: many; V gene: TRBV5-6; CDR3 length: 14; D gene: -; CDR3 DNA: TGTGCCAGCAGCTTGGAGGGGCAGACCACTGAAGCTTTCTTT; CDR3 protein: CASSLEGQTTEAFF
J gene: TRBJ2-1; clone size: -; V gene: TRBV9; CDR3 length: 17; D gene: -; CDR3 DNA: TGTGCCAGCAGCGTAGGTTTAGGAGGGGGATCCTACAATGAGCAGTTCTTC; CDR3 protein: CASSVGLGGGSYNEQFF
J gene: TRBJ1-2; clone size: -; V gene: TRBV19; CDR3 length: 15; D gene: -; CDR3 DNA: TGTGCCAGTATAGATCGCGGCATTCCGGGCTATGGCTACACCTTC; CDR3 protein: CASIDRGIPGYGYTF
J gene: TRBJ2-5; clone size: few; V gene: TRBV4-2; CDR3 length: 17; D gene: TRBD2; CDR3 DNA: TGTGCCAGCAGCCAAGATGGCGGTAGCGGGGCCCAAGAGACCCAGTACTTC; CDR3 protein: CASSQDGGSGAQETQYF
J gene: TRBJ2-2; clone size: -; V gene: TRBV7-2; CDR3 length: 16; D gene: -; CDR3 DNA: TGTGCCAGCAGCTTAATGGCTAGGGTCGGCGGGGGGGAGCTGTTTTTT; CDR3 protein: CASSLMARVGGGELFF
J gene: TRBJ2-1; clone size: many; V gene: TRBV29-1; CDR3 length: 14; D gene: TRBD1; CDR3 DNA: TGCAGCGTTGACCCGGGACAGGGCAACAATGAGCAGTTCTTC; CDR3 protein: CSVDPGQGNNEQFF